The 11 T cell receptor beta chains reported below all come from one sample, sequenced in a study of blood T cell repertoires in COVID-19. Only in-frame clones appear in the TCRdb table, and some are missing; sequencing was by immunoSEQ multiplex PCR. The data hold around 86,000 clones, with around 87% observed a single time. Sample: peripheral blood. Every receptor here comes from a human donor with acute or convalescent COVID-19. The donor label of this sample is uncertain.

The chain joins TRBV5-4 to TRBJ2-2; 7 bases fit TRBD1. The CDR3 consists of 16 residues. After removal of 3 bases from V and 2 bases from J, the junction contained 7 bases not matched to a gene. CDR1 and CDR2 from the germline V gene are SGHNT and YYREEE (reference sequence). This CDR3 is CASSSRQGLNTGELFF. CDR3 bases: TGTGCCAGCAGCTCCCGACAGGGCTTAAACACCGGGGAGCTGTTTTTT.

This chain uses TRBV3-1 (or the pseudogene TRBV3-2) with TRBJ2-3; TRBD2 matches at 10 bases. The CDR3 loop spans 15 amino acids. From germline, CDR1 is LGHDT and CDR2 YNNKEL (reference sequence). The trim removed 1 base at V and 6 bases at J, leaving 4 bases unmatched. Written as DNA, the CDR3 is TGTGCCAGCAGCCAAGTTAGCGGGGGGTGGGATACGCAGTATTTT. It codes for CASSQVSGGWDTQYF.

This chain joins TRBV5-1 and TRBJ2-7; the D gene is possibly TRBD2 (7 bases). Germline assignment: CDR1 SGHRS and CDR2 YFSETQ. The CDR3 spans 15 residues. Trimming took off 3 bases at V and 1 base at J, with 14 bases between the two ends. In DNA form, the CDR3 reads TGCGCCAGCAGCTGGGGGGGACATGAGTCCTACGAGCAGTACTTC. Its translation is CASSWGGHESYEQYF.

This chain uses TRBV7-3 with TRBJ2-5, with TRBD2 identical over 8 bases. Germline V CDR1 and CDR2: SGHTA, FQGTGA. The junction had 6 bases not matched to a gene; V was cut back by 1 base and J by 5 bases. CDR3 size: 15 residues. DNA of the CDR3: TGTGCCAGCAGCTTAAACCCGGGGGGGCGGGAGACCCAGTACTTC. Amino acids: CASSLNPGGRETQYF.

The V gene is TRBV18, the J gene TRBJ1-2; D perhaps matches TRBD1 (5 bases). V shed 3 bases and J shed 7 bases, with 21 bases lying between them. Germline CDR1 reads KGHSH; CDR2 reads LQKENI. The CDR3 is 16 residues long. For the CDR3, the DNA is TGTGCCAGCTCACCCGATCCCGGCAGGGAGGACGCTGGCTACACCTTC. Protein: CASSPDPGREDAGYTF.

A single count supports this clone. The rearrangement uses TRBV2 and TRBJ2-2; possible D gene TRBD2, 7 bases. Germline V gene data show CDR1 as SNHLY and CDR2 as FYNNEI. The V end lost 3 bases, the J end lost 4 bases, and 12 bases lay between the germline ends. This CDR3 is built from 15 residues. CDR3 nucleotide sequence: TGTGCCAGCAGTGAGGGGGGGCGGATCACCGGGGAGCTGTTTTTT. It encodes CASSEGGRITGELFF. Looking up the rest from reference TRBV2 and TRBJ2-2 gives the full variable domain: EPEVTQTPSHQVTQMGQEVILRCVPISNHLYFYWYRQILGQKVEFLVSFYNNEISEKSEIFDDQFSVERPDGSNFTLKIRSTKLEDSAMYFCASSEGGRITGELFFGEGSRLTVL.

CDR3 loop: CASSRGQGMTEAFF. In DNA form, the CDR3 reads TGTGCCAGTAGTAGAGGACAGGGGATGACTGAAGCTTTCTTT. The chain combines TRBV19 with TRBJ1-1; 9 bases line up with TRBD1. The length of the CDR3 is 14 residues. The ends lost 4 bases at V and 5 bases at J; junction bases unmatched: 5. Germline values: CDR1 LNHDA, CDR2 SQIVND (reference sequence).

The chain uses TRBV9 and TRBJ2-3; D may be TRBD2 (5 bases). Per germline, CDR1 SGDLS and CDR2 YYNGEE. The V gene lost 2 bases and the J gene lost 4 bases, with 17 bases spanning the gap. There are 16 residues in the CDR3. The CDR3 region is CASSVVAGWPPDTQYF. The CDR3 DNA is TGTGCCAGCAGCGTGGTGGCGGGTTGGCCCCCAGATACGCAGTATTTT.

The CDR3 DNA reads as TGTGCCAGCAGCCCGCGGACAGGACAAGAGACCCAGTACTTC. Its protein is CASSPRTGQETQYF. J is TRBJ2-5 and V is TRBV9; 7 nucleotides match TRBD1. J gave up 2 bases and V 4 bases, and 5 bases lay outside the gene matches. CDR1 is SGDLS, CDR2 YYNGEE, per germline. The CDR3 is 14 amino acids.

The chain combines TRBV19 with TRBJ2-3; D possibly corresponds to TRBD1 (6 bases). V was cut by 1 base and J by 2 bases, with 16 bases left in between. The CDR3 loop spans 17 amino acids. Germline V CDR1 and CDR2: LNHDA, SQIVND (reference sequence). The CDR3 spells CASSIGWAGANTDTQYF. In DNA, the CDR3 is TGTGCCAGTAGTATAGGGTGGGCAGGGGCAAACACAGATACGCAGTATTTT.

J is TRBJ2-7 and V is TRBV29-1, with 9 nucleotides matching TRBD1. The CDR3 has 14 amino acids. V trimming: 3 bases; J trimming: 5 bases; junction bases outside the gene matches: 8. In germline, CDR1 is SQVTM, CDR2 ANQGSEA. The CDR3 DNA reads TGCAGCGTTGATCATCCGGACAGGGGTGACGAGCAGTACTTC. Its translation: CSVDHPDRGDEQYF.